This T cell receptor beta chain was recorded in a study of cytomegalovirus exposure and HLA in healthy donors. Study-wide background: Falling in the Caucasian-associated ancestry cluster were approximately 84% of under 450 genotyped donors.

Broader study findings: Looking again later, the authors saw that most CMV-associated TCR beta chains seemed HLA-restricted. Researchers counted about 150 TCR beta chains as cytomegalovirus-associated.

This CDR3 is 14 amino acids long. The V end was cut by 0 bases, the J end by 0 bases, with 3 bases between. Germline V gene data show CDR1 as SEHNR and CDR2 as FQNEAQ (reference sequence). Notes on this clone: Antigen: not known.

Vbeta (60) and Jbeta (13) primers were used in the PCR. The protocol was immunoSEQ multiplex PCR, while the TCRdb copy is restricted to in-frame clones and leaves out a portion. The top ten clones hold over 2.5% of a sample with 100,000 to 150,000 clones, around three quarters of them seen once. Sample: PBMCs. This clonotype originated in a woman between 45 and 60 years old in good health and CMV-seronegative. The chain couples TRBV7-9 to TRBJ1-3, with D uncertain. The CDR3 DNA sequence: TGTGCCAGCAGCTTAGCCAGCTCTGGAAACACCATATATTTT. It specifies CASSLASSGNTIYF.